This T cell receptor beta chain was profiled in a study of lymphopenia after photon versus proton radiotherapy. This table comes from immunoSEQ multiplex PCR, and its TCRdb copy is limited to in-frame clones, with some not included. The repertoire holds 65,000 to 85,000 clones, with around 93% as singletons. This clonotype was obtained from a woman in her thirties or forties with cholangiocarcinoma. The sequencing used peripheral blood, collected from a patient treated with photon-based radiotherapy.

The CDR3 here is CASSEAPTGTVYGYTF. The CDR3 DNA follows: TGTGCCAGCAGTGAAGCACCGACAGGGACGGTCTATGGCTACACCTTC. The chain uses TRBV6-1 and TRBJ1-2, with TRBD1 identical over 7 bases. The CDR3 is made up of 16 amino acids. Trimming at V came to 0 bases and at J to 4 bases, leaving 8 bases not matched to a gene. In germline, CDR1 is MNHNS, CDR2 SASEGT.